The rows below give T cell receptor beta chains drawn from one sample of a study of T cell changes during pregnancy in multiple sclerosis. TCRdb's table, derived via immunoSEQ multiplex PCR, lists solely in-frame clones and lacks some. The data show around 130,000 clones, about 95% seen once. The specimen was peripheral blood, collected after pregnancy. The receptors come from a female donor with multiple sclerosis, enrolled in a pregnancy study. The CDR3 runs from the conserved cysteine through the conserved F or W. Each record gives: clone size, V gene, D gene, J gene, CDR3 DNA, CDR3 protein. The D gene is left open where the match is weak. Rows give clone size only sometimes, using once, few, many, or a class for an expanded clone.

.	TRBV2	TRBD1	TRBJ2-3	TGTGCCAGCAGTGATTGGGCGGCAGGGGGCGGGGTAAGAGATACGCAGTATTTT	CASSDWAAGGGVRDTQYF
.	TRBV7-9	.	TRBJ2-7	TGTGCCAGCAGCTTTGGGGGCCCCCCCAAGCAGTACTTC	CASSFGGPPKQYF
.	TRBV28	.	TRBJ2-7	TGTGCCAGCGCATTCGGGGTCCACGAGCAGTACTTC	CASAFGVHEQYF
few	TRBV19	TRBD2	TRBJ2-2	TGTGCCAGTAGTATAGGGACTAGCATGAACACCGGGGAGCTGTTTTTT	CASSIGTSMNTGELFF
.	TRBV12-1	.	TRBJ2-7	TGTGCCAGCAGCTTTATAGCGGGAGGTTCCGGTACCTACGAGCAGTACTTC	CASSFIAGGSGTYEQYF
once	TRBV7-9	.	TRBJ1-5	TGTGCCAGCAGCTTAGGGGCAGGACCCCAGCATTTT	CASSLGAGPQHF
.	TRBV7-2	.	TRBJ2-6	TGTGCCAGCAGCTCAACATCAGGGCTCTCTGGGGCCAACGTCCTGACTTTC	CASSSTSGLSGANVLTF
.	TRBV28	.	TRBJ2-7	TGTGCCAGCAGTTTATATCTTCAGGCCGAGCAGTACTTC	CASSLYLQAEQYF
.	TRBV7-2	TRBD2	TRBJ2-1	TGTGCCAGCAGCTTAGCTAGCGGGAGTTCCTATGAGCAGTTCTTC	CASSLASGSSYEQFF
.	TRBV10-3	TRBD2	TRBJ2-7	TGTGCCATCAGTGGCCGCTCTAGCGGGGAGGAGCAGTACTTC	CAISGRSSGEEQYF
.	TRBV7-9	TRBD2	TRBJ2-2	TGTGCCAGCAGCTTAGGCCGACTAGCGGGATCCGCGAACACCGGGGAGCTGTTTTTT	CASSLGRLAGSANTGELFF
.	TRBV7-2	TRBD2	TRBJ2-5	TGTGCCAGCAGCTTTCAAGCGGGAGGGGAGACCCAGTACTTC	CASSFQAGGETQYF
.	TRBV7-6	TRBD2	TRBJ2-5	TGTGCCAGCAGCCCGCCCTCGCTGCGGGGGAGGCAGGCCCAGTACTTC	CASSPPSLRGRQAQYF
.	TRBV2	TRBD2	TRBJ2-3	TGTGCCAGCAGTGAAGAGGGACTAGCGGGAACAGATACGCAGTATTTT	CASSEEGLAGTDTQYF
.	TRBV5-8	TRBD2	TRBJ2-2	TGTGCCAGCAGCTTTTCTTTAGCGGGGTATAACACCGGGGAGCTGTTTTTT	CASSFSLAGYNTGELFF
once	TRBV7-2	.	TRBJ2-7	TGTGCCAGCAGCATACGTCCTAGCTACGAGCAGTACTTC	CASSIRPSYEQYF
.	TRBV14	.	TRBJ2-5	TGTGCCAGCAGCTATCGACAGGACGCGGAGACCCAGTACTTC	CASSYRQDAETQYF
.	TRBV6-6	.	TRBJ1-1	TGTGCCAGCGCAATCAGGGGTATTGGGAGCACTGAAGCTTTCTTT	CASAIRGIGSTEAFF
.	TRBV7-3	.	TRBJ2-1	TGTGCCAGCAGCTTTAGCGGATACAATGAGCAGTTCTTC	CASSFSGYNEQFF
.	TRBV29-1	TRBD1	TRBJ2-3	TGCAGCGTTGAAGTCGGGACAGGGGTTACCACAGATACGCAGTATTTT	CSVEVGTGVTTDTQYF
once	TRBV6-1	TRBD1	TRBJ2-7	TGTGCCAGCAGTGAAGACCGTAGGGGGCCCTACGAGCAGTACTTC	CASSEDRRGPYEQYF
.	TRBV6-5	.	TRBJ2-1	TGTGCCAGCAGTAGACCCGGGAGTTACAATGAGCAGTTCTTC	CASSRPGSYNEQFF
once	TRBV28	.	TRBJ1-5	TGTGCCAGCAGTTTCGGGGTCAGTTATCAGCCCCAGCATTTT	CASSFGVSYQPQHF
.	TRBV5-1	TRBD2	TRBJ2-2	TGCGCCAGCAGCTTCCAGGGAGGGTCCGGGGAGCTGTTTTTT	CASSFQGGSGELFF
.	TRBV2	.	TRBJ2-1	TGTGCCAGCAGTGAACGTAGCAATGAGCAGTTCTTC	CASSERSNEQFF
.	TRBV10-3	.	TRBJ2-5	TGTGCCATCAGTGAGTCCAACGTAGGAGTAGAAGAGACCCAGTACTTC	CAISESNVGVEETQYF
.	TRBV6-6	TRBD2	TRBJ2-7	TGTGCCAGCAGTAAGGGGACTAGCTCCTACGAGCAGTACTTC	CASSKGTSSYEQYF
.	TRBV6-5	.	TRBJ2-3	TGTGCCAGCAGCGGCGGGTGGGGCACAGATACGCAGTATTTT	CASSGGWGTDTQYF
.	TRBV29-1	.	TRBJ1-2	TGCAGCGTTGACCACGGGACTAACTATGGCTACACCTTC	CSVDHGTNYGYTF
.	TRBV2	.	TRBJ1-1	TGTGCCAGCAGGCGGGGAGGGGAGAACACTGAAGCTTTCTTT	CASRRGGENTEAFF
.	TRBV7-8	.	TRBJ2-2	TGTGCCAGCAGCTTAGAAAGTTGGGCGGGGAACACCGGGGAGCTGTTTTTT	CASSLESWAGNTGELFF
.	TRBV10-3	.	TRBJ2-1	TGTGCCATCAGAGCATCCGAGTTAGCCGCTCCTACCGGCTCCTACAATGAGCAGTTCTTC	CAIRASELAAPTGSYNEQFF
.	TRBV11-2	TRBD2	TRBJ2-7	TGTGCCAGCAGCCGGGAGGGGGGTATAGTGTACGAGCAGTACTTC	CASSREGGIVYEQYF
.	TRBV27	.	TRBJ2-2	TGTGCCAGCAGTTTCCCAAACACCGGGGAGCTGTTTTTT	CASSFPNTGELFF
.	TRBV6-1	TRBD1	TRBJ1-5	TGTGCCAGCAGTGAAGGGACAGGTGTGGTTCCCCAGCATTTT	CASSEGTGVVPQHF
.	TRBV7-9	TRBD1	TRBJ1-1	TGTGCCAGCAGCTTGACTACAGGGGGCGCTCGGACTGAAGCTTTCTTT	CASSLTTGGARTEAFF
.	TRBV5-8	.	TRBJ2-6	TGTGCCAGCTCCGCCCCAGGGACAGGGGCCAACGTCCTGACTTTC	CASSAPGTGANVLTF
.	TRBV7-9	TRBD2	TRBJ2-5	TGTGCCAGCAGCTGGGGGGGACAAGAGACCCAGTACTTC	CASSWGGQETQYF
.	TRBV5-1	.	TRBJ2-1	TGCGCCAGCAGCTTAGGCGGAGGGGCCGGTGAGCAGTTCTTC	CASSLGGGAGEQFF
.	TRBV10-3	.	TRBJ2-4	TGTGCCATCAGTGAGTCGACGGCTAGCTACATTCAGTACTTC	CAISESTASYIQYF
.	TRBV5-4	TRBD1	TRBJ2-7	TGTGCCAGCAGCGAGGGCCTTAGGGGGCTCTACGAGCAGTACTTC	CASSEGLRGLYEQYF